These 26 T cell receptor beta chains were all obtained from the same sample, sequenced in a study of shared clonotypes between healthy human individuals. Selected positively for CCR7 and CD45RO-negative, naive CD8 cells excluded terminally differentiated effector memory CD45RA+ cells. TCRdb's copy holds only in-frame clones and misses some; the assay was immunoSEQ multiplex PCR. The sample shows 1.5 million to 2.5 million clones, about 95% of them seen only once. Sequenced input: naive CD8+ T cells sorted from blood. Receptor source: a man younger than 35 in good health.

The chain is built from TRBV27 and TRBJ2-1; TRBD2 matches 9 bases. Per germline, CDR1 MNHEY and CDR2 SMNVEV (reference sequence). CDR3 length equals 15 residues. V was pared by 2 bases and J by 7 bases, with 6 bases of the junction left unmatched. The CDR3 bases are TGTGCCAGCAGTTTAGGGACTAGCCATGGAAATGAGCAGTTCTTC. Translation gives CASSLGTSHGNEQFF.

The chain joins TRBV4-3 to TRBJ2-5; a possible D gene is TRBD2 (5 bases). Germline CDR1 is LGHNA and CDR2 is YSLEER. The CDR3 contains 16 residues. Trimming stripped 0 bases from V and 2 bases from J, with 13 bases between. The chain's CDR3 is CASSQDLEGVQETQYF. The CDR3 bases are TGCGCCAGCAGCCAAGATCTTGAGGGCGTGCAAGAGACCCAGTACTTC.

With regard to this clone: The identical CDR3 is also encoded by other nucleotide sequences in the sample. This chain joins TRBV4-1 and TRBJ2-7, with D unclear. The CDR3 is 13 residues long. The V and J ends lost 1 base and 3 bases respectively, with 7 bases between them. Germline loops: CDR1 MGHRA, CDR2 YSYEKL. The CDR3 protein is CASSQVLGYEQYF. The CDR3 bases are TGCGCCAGCAGCCAAGTTTTGGGCTACGAGCAGTACTTC.

This clone appeared a single time. The V gene is TRBV27, the J gene TRBJ2-1; possible D gene TRBD1, 6 bases. Germline V gene sequence: CDR1 MNHEY, CDR2 SMNVEV (reference sequence). The CDR3 extends over 14 amino acids. Trimming removed 4 bases at V and 8 bases at J, with 15 bases between. This CDR3 is CASSSNTQGYEQFF. In DNA form, the CDR3 reads TGTGCCAGCAGTTCAAATACGCAGGGGTATGAGCAGTTCTTC.

As to this clone: Other DNA sequences within the sample encode an identical CDR3. The CDR3 region has the DNA TGTGCCAGCAGTTATGGGGGGCCCACTGAAGCTTTCTTT. This encodes CASSYGGPTEAFF. This chain connects TRBV6-5 to TRBJ1-1; TRBD1 is a possible D gene (6 bases). Trimming cost V 3 bases and J 4 bases, with 9 bases left between them. Germline V gene sequence: CDR1 MNHEY, CDR2 SVGAGI. The CDR3 consists of 13 residues.

The rearrangement joins TRBV9 to TRBJ1-1; TRBD1 aligns across 8 bases. Losses at the gene ends were 3 bases for V and 3 bases for J; bases not matched to a gene: 7. CDR3 length: 15 residues. Germline V gene sequence: CDR1 SGDLS, CDR2 YYNGEE. The CDR3: CASSGKTGEYTEAFF. The CDR3 bases are TGTGCCAGCAGCGGGAAGACAGGGGAATACACTGAAGCTTTCTTT.

This chain connects TRBV5-6 to TRBJ2-5, with 7 bases identical to TRBD1. V lost 0 bases and J lost 4; bases outside the gene matches: 9. This CDR3 spans 16 amino acids. Germline V gives CDR1 SGHDT, CDR2 YYEEEE. CDR3: CASSLGPIGTAETQYF. The CDR3 nucleotides are TGTGCCAGCAGCTTGGGCCCAATAGGGACAGCAGAGACCCAGTACTTC. The full variable domain, its missing parts supplied by reference TRBV5-6 and TRBJ2-5, is DAGVTQSPTHLIKTRGQQVTLRCSPKSGHDTVSWYQQALGQGPQFIFQYYEEEERQRGNFPDRFSGHQFPNYSSELNVNALLLGDSALYLCASSLGPIGTAETQYFGPGTRLLVL.

A note on this clone: In the same sample, other DNA sequences code for this CDR3. The V call is TRBV5-4, the J call TRBJ2-1; 8 positions agree with TRBD2. Germline loops: CDR1 SGHNT, CDR2 YYREEE (reference sequence). This CDR3 contains 15 residues. V dropped 0 bases and J dropped 4; count of bases not matched to a gene: 3. For the CDR3, the DNA is TGTGCCAGCAGCTTGGGAGCGGGGGCATACAATGAGCAGTTCTTC. Amino acid sequence: CASSLGAGAYNEQFF.

This sequence joins TRBV4-3 and TRBJ2-1; no reliable D call. This CDR3 region has 14 residues. Trimming took off 5 bases at V and 2 bases at J, with 10 bases between the two ends. The germline V gene encodes CDR1 LGHNA and CDR2 YSLEER. The CDR3 DNA sequence: TGCGCCAGCAGCTACCGATTAGCCTACAATGAGCAGTTCTTC. This sequence encodes CASSYRLAYNEQFF.

This chain connects TRBV13 to TRBJ2-7; 8 positions match TRBD1. The CDR3 spans 15 residues. CDR1 and CDR2 (germline): PRHDT, FYEKMQ (reference sequence). J lost 2 bases, V lost 6 bases, and 9 bases had no gene match. The CDR3 here is CASRSSDRGPYEQYF. CDR3 nucleotides: TGTGCCAGCAGATCCTCCGACAGGGGTCCCTACGAGCAGTACTTC.

In its sample, this clone was seen a few times. This may come from a read error, since a much larger clone is one base off. This sample also contains other DNA sequences that code for the same CDR3. The genes are TRBV7-8 and TRBJ2-2, with D unresolved. The CDR3 has 11 amino acids. Per the germline V gene, CDR1 is SGHVS and CDR2 is FQNEAQ. V shed 3 bases and J shed 5 bases, with 1 base lying between them. Here the CDR3 reads CASSLTGELFF. CDR3 sequence (DNA): TGTGCCAGCAGCTTGACCGGGGAGCTGTTTTTT.

The chain recombines TRBV2 with TRBJ2-3; D unclear. The germline CDR1 and CDR2 sequences are SNHLY and FYNNEI. V dropped 5 bases and J dropped 7 bases, with 10 bases sitting between them. The CDR3 sequence is 12 residues long. The CDR3 nucleotides are TGTGCCAGCAGTCCCACTTTAAATACGCAGTATTTT. Translated: CASSPTLNTQYF.

Notes on this clone: Other DNA sequences within the sample encode an identical CDR3. The CDR3 bases are TGCGCCAGCAGCCAACCCGGGACCTACGAGCAGTACTTC. As protein: CASSQPGTYEQYF. The V call is TRBV4-1, the J call TRBJ2-7; tentative D call: TRBD2 (5 bases). This CDR3 region has 13 residues. V was pared by 2 bases and J by 2 bases, with 7 bases between. Looked up from germline, CDR1 is MGHRA and CDR2 is YSYEKL.

The gene calls are TRBV28 and TRBJ1-2; perhaps TRBD1 as D (5 bases). The CDR3 is 16 residues long. Trimming cost V 4 bases and J 6 bases, with 21 bases left between them. CDR1 is MDHEN and CDR2 is SYDVKM in the germline V gene. CDR3 protein: CASSSITFQGNHGYTF. CDR3 DNA sequence: TGTGCCAGCAGTTCCATCACTTTCCAGGGTAATCATGGCTACACCTTC.

This chain uses TRBV25-1 with TRBJ2-1; 10 nucleotides align to TRBD2. After removal of 4 bases from V and 5 bases from J, the junction contained 8 bases not matched to a gene. This CDR3 contains 16 residues. Germline V CDR1 and CDR2: MGHDK, SYGVNS. This CDR3 reads CASSALAGVLNNEQFF. CDR3 DNA sequence: TGTGCCAGCAGTGCCCTAGCGGGGGTCCTCAACAATGAGCAGTTCTTC.

The chain couples TRBV27 to TRBJ2-1; 8 bases fit TRBD2. The germline V gene has CDR1 MNHEY and CDR2 SMNVEV (reference sequence). Trimming took 7 bases from V and 2 from J; bases not matched to a gene: 10. This CDR3 has 16 amino acids. In nucleotides, the CDR3 is TGTGCCAGCACTACAAACGGGGGACTAGCCTACAATGAGCAGTTCTTC. Protein product: CASTTNGGLAYNEQFF.

This clone was seen just once. The rearrangement links TRBV30 to TRBJ2-1; no definite D call. The CDR3 spans 15 residues. V was shortened by 4 bases and J by 3 bases, with 16 bases between the two germline ends. Germline V gene sequence: CDR1 GTSNPN, CDR2 SVGIG (reference sequence). The CDR3, as DNA: TGTGCCTGGACGGCGCTAGACTCCTTCTACAATGAGCAGTTCTTC. This translates into CAWTALDSFYNEQFF.

CDR3 protein: CASSFTGAARVDGYTF. CDR3 in DNA: TGTGCCAGCAGCTTTACAGGGGCGGCTCGGGTGGATGGCTACACCTTC. The chain joins TRBV13 to TRBJ1-2, with TRBD1 matching 7 bases. CDR3 length: 16 amino acids. The V and J ends lost 3 bases and 6 bases, in that order; junction bases with no gene match: 13. The germline gives CDR1 PRHDT, CDR2 FYEKMQ (reference sequence). The full variable domain, rest sourced from reference TRBV13 and TRBJ1-2, is AAGVIQSPRHLIKEKRETATLKCYPIPRHDTVYWYQQGPGQDPQFLISFYEKMQSDKGSIPDRFSAQQFSDYHSELNMSSLELGDSALYFCASSFTGAARVDGYTFGSGTRLTVV.

The V gene is TRBV7-9, the J gene TRBJ1-5, with TRBD1 identical over 10 bases. The junction had 13 bases not matched to a gene; V was cut back by 5 bases and J by 0 bases. This CDR3 has 19 residues. Germline-derived CDR1 and CDR2 are SEHNR and FQNEAQ (reference sequence). This CDR3 is CASSPSQGQGPYSNQPQHF. The CDR3 DNA sequence: TGTGCCAGCAGCCCTTCCCAGGGACAGGGGCCCTATAGCAATCAGCCCCAGCATTTT. Full variable domain (missing parts from reference TRBV7-9 and TRBJ1-5): DTGVSQNPRHKITKRGQNVTFRCDPISEHNRLYWYRQTLGQGPEFLTYFQNEAQLEKSRLLSDRFSAERPKGSFSTLEIQRTEQGDSAMYLCASSPSQGQGPYSNQPQHFGDGTRLSIL.

The rearrangement uses TRBV10-2 and TRBJ2-5; D is possibly TRBD2 (6 bases). Germline-derived CDR1 and CDR2 are WSHSY and SAAADI. The CDR3 runs 15 residues. V gave up 3 bases and J gave up 5 bases, with 16 bases separating them. CDR3 sequence reads: CASSDPTSSYETQYF. The CDR3 nucleotides are TGCGCCAGCAGTGACCCGACTAGTTCGTACGAGACCCAGTACTTC.

This clone has just one count. This specimen includes other DNA sequences encoding the same CDR3. The chain combines TRBV28 with TRBJ2-5, with D possibly called TRBD1 or TRBD2 (6 bases each). The V gene lost 3 bases and the J gene lost 5 bases, with 13 bases spanning the gap. The CDR3 contains 14 residues. CDR1 and CDR2 from the germline V gene are MDHEN and SYDVKM. The CDR3 DNA sequence: TGTGCCAGCAGTTTCTCGGGGGCTGGGGAGACCCAGTACTTC. This encodes CASSFSGAGETQYF.

As regards this clone: This sample includes further DNA sequences coding for the same CDR3. The rearrangement uses TRBV4-3 and TRBJ2-1; D is possibly TRBD2 (6 bases). Germline V gene sequence: CDR1 LGHNA, CDR2 YSLEER. The V end was cut by 0 bases, the J end by 1 base, with 10 bases between. CDR3 length: 16 residues. DNA of the CDR3: TGCGCCAGCAGCCAAGACTCGGCGGGATCCTACAATGAGCAGTTCTTC. It translates to CASSQDSAGSYNEQFF.

The chain carries TRBV19 and TRBJ2-7; 8 bases align to TRBD1. Losses at the gene ends were 6 bases for V and 7 bases for J; bases not matched to a gene: 8. Germline CDR1 reads LNHDA; CDR2 reads SQIVND (reference sequence). This CDR3 contains 13 residues. DNA for the CDR3: TGTGCCAGTAGCCTGACAGGGGCGTGGGAGCAGTACTTC. Protein: CASSLTGAWEQYF.

The J gene is TRBJ1-2, the V gene TRBV4-3; weak D call: TRBD1 (6 bases). Germline CDR1 and CDR2: LGHNA and YSLEER. The CDR3 is 15 residues long. Trimming pared 0 bases from V and 3 bases from J, leaving 11 bases between. The CDR3 loop reads CASSQDYPGDYGYTF. CDR3 coding DNA: TGCGCCAGCAGCCAAGATTACCCAGGGGACTATGGCTACACCTTC.

This clone is a singleton in its sample. The CDR3 here is CASISQGYEQYF. The DNA for the CDR3 is TGTGCCAGCATTTCCCAAGGGTACGAGCAGTACTTC. The chain carries TRBV11-2 and TRBJ2-7; D unresolved. V shed 7 bases and J shed 4 bases, with 11 bases lying between them. Germline assignment: CDR1 SGHAT and CDR2 FQNNGV. This CDR3 has 12 amino acids.

This sequence joins TRBV4-1 and TRBJ2-7; no definite D call. The V end was cut by 1 base, the J end by 0 bases, with 13 bases between. The CDR3 runs to 16 residues. From germline, CDR1 is MGHRA and CDR2 YSYEKL. The CDR3, as DNA: TGCGCCAGCAGCCAAGTAGTGGTGGCGACCTCCTACGAGCAGTACTTC. It translates to CASSQVVVATSYEQYF.